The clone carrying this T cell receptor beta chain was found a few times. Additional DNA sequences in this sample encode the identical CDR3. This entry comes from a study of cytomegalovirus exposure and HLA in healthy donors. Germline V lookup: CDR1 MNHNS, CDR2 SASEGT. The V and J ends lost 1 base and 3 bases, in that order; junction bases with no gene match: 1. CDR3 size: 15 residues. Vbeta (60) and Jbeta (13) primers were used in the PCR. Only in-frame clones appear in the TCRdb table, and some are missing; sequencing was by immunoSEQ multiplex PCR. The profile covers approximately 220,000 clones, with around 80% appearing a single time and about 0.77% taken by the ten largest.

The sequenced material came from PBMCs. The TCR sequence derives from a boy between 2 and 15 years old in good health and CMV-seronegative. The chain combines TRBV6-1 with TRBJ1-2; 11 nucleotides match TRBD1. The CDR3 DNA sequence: TGTGCCAGCAGTGAAGGGACAGGGGGCGACTATGGCTACACCTTC. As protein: CASSEGTGGDYGYTF.